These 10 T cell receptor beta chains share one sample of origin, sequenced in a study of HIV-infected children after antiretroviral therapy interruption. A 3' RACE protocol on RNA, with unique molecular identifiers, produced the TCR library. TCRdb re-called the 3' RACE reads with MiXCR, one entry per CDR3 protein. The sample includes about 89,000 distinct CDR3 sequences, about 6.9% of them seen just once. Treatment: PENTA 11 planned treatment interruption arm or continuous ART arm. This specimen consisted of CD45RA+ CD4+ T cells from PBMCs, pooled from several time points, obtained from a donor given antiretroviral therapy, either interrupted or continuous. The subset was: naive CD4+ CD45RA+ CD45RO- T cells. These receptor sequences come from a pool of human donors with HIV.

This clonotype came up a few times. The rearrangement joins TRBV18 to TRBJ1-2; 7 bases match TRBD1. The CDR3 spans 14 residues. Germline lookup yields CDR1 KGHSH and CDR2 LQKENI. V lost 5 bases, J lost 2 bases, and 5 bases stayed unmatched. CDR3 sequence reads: CASSRDSINYGYTF. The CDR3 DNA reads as TGTGCCAGCTCAAGGGACAGTATAAACTATGGCTACACCTTC.

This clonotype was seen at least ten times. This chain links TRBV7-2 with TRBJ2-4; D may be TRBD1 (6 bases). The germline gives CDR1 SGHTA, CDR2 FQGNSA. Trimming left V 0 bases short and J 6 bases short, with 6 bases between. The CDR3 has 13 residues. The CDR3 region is CASSLARGNIQYF. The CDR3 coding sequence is TGTGCCAGCAGCTTAGCCAGGGGAAACATTCAGTACTTC. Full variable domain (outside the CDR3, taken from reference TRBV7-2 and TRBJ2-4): GAGVSQSPSNKVTEKGKDVELRCDPISGHTALYWYRQSLGQGLEFLIYFQGNSAPDKSGLPSDRFSAERTGGSVSTLTIQRTQQEDSAVYLCASSLARGNIQYFGAGTRLSVL.

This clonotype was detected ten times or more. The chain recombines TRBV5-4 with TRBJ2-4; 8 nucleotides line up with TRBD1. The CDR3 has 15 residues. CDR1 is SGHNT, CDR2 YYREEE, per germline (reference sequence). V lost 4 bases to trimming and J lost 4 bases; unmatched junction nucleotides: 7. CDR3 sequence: CASSVPQGAKNIQYF. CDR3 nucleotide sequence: TGTGCCAGCAGCGTGCCCCAGGGGGCTAAAAACATTCAGTACTTC.

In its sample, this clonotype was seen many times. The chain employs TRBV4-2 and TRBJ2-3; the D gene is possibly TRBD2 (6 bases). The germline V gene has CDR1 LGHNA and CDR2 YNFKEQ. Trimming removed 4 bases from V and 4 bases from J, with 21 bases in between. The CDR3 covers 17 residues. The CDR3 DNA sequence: TGTGCCAGCAGCCTCGAGCGGCTAGCGAACGGGGCAGATACGCAGTATTTT. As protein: CASSLERLANGADTQYF.

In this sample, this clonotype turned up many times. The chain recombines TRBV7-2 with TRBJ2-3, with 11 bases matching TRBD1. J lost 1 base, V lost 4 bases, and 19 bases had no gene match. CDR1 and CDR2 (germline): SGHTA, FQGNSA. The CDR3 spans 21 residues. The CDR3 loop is CASSYFAGTGGRRGGTDTQYF. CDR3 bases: TGTGCCAGCAGCTACTTCGCCGGGACAGGGGGAAGGCGGGGGGGCACAGATACGCAGTATTTT.

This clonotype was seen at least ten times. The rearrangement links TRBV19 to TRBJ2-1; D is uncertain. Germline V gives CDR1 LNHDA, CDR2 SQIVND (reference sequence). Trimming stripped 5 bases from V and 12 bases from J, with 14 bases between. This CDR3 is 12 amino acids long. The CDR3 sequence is CASSATGLGQFF. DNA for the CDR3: TGTGCCAGTAGTGCTACCGGGTTGGGGCAGTTCTTC.

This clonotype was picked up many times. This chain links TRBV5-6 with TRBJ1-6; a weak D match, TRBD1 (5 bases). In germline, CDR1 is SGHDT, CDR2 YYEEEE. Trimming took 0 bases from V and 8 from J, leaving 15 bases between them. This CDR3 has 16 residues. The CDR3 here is CASSLATGTVHSPLHF. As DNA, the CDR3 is TGTGCCAGCAGCTTGGCCACCGGGACCGTTCATTCACCCCTCCACTTT.

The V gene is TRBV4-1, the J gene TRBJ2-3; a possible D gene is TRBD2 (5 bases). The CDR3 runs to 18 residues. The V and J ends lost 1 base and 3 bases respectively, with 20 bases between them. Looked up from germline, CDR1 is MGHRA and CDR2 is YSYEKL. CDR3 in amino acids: CASSQVGRGTGRTDTQYF. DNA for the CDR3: TGCGCCAGCAGCCAAGTCGGTCGTGGAACGGGAAGGACAGATACGCAGTATTTT.

CDR3 amino acids: CASSIPDNYGYTF. CDR3 sequence (DNA): TGTGCCAGTAGTATCCCGGACAACTATGGCTACACCTTC. This chain uses TRBV19 with TRBJ1-2; D ambiguous. V was cut by 3 bases and J by 2 bases, with 7 bases left in between. The germline V gene has CDR1 LNHDA and CDR2 SQIVND (reference sequence). CDR3 length: 13 residues.

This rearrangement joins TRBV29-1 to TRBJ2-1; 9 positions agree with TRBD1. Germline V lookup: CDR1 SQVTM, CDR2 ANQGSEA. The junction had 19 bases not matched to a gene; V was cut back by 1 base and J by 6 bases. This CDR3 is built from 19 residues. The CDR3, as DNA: TGCAGCGTTGAAGGAACCCTACGGACAGACAGGGGGATTAGCAATGAGCAGTTCTTC. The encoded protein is CSVEGTLRTDRGISNEQFF.